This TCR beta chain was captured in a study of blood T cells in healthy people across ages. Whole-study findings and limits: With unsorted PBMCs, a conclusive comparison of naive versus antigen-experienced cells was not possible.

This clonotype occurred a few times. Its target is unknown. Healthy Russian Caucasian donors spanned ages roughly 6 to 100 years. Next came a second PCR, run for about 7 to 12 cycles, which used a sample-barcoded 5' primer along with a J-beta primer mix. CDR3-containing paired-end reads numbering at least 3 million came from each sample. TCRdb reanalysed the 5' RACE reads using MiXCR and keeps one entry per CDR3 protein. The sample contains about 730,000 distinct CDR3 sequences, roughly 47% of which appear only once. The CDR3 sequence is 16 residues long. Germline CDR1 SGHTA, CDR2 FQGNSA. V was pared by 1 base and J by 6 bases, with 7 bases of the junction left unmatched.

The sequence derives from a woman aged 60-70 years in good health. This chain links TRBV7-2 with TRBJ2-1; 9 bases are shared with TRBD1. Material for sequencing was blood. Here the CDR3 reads CASSLGGGQGFNEQFF. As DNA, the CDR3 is TGTGCCAGCAGCTTAGGGGGAGGACAGGGGTTCAATGAGCAGTTCTTC.